This T cell receptor (beta chain) was captured by sequencing in a study of shared clonotypes between healthy human individuals. Points from the study as a whole: In this cohort, only blood was sampled, and tissue repertoires likely differ. Naive CD4 clonotypes overlapped across a few donors at roughly 5.1%.

V shed 4 bases and J 6 bases; nucleotides not matched to a gene: 3. In germline, CDR1 is SGHRS, CDR2 YFSETQ. The CDR3 covers 15 residues. An assay was performed, and its level was deep. Sequenced by immunoSEQ multiplex PCR; TCRdb stores in-frame clones only, minus some. The sample has millions of clones, approximately 92% seen once. Comments on this clone: Its antigen is unknown.

This chain links TRBV5-1 with TRBJ2-1; 14 bases align to TRBD2. Sequenced: naive CD4+ T cells sorted from blood. Subset denoted: CD45RA+ positively selected. The clonotype originates from a man younger than 35 in good health. The CDR3 DNA reads as TGCGCCAGCAGCCGACTAGCGGGAGGGACCAATGAGCAGTTCTTC. This encodes CASSRLAGGTNEQFF.